This T cell receptor (beta chain) comes out of a study of T cells expressing NK-cell markers. Looking at the study overall: The eight sequenced donors comprised seven who were HCMV-seropositive and one who was seronegative. The study's findings and limits: Nothing established the HCMV specificity of expanded NKG2C+ T cell clones. These clonotypes, the leaders elsewhere, also led the CD3+CD56-NKG2C+ fraction in several donors.

Regarding this clonotype: Antigen: not known.

The CDR3 consists of 17 residues. CDR1 and CDR2 from the germline V gene are SGHVS and FNYEAQ. For TCR beta, cDNA was produced by 5'RACE template switching with UMIs. TCRdb processed the 5' RACE reads again and assigns one entry to each CDR3 protein, with no DNA. The sample has 150,000 to 180,000 distinct CDR3 sequences. The V gene is TRBV7-6, the J gene TRBJ2-1; TCRdb proposes TRBD1, but this gene call is untestable without DNA. The source is a woman between 45 and 65 years old in good health. Sequencing was done on a sample of blood T cells: a sorted CD56 or NKG2C T cell subset, CD4+ or CD8+ T cells, or bulk PBMC T cells (not recorded which). CDR3 region: CASSLARTPSSYNEQFF.